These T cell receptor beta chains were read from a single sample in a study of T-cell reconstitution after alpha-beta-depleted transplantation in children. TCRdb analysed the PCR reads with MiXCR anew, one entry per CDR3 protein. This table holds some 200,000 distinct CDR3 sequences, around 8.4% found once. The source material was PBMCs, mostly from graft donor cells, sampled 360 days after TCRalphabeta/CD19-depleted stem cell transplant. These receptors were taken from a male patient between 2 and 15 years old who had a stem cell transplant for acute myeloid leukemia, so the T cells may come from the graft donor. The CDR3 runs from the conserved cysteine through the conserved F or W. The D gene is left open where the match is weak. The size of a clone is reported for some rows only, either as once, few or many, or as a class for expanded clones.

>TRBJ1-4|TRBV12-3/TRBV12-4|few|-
TGTGCCAGCAGTTTATCTTGGGGGCTGTACGAAAAACTGTTTTTT
CASSLSWGLYEKLFF
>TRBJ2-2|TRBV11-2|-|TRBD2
TGTGCCAGCAGCAAGCGGACTAGCGTGGGCACCGGGGAGCTGTTTTTT
CASSKRTSVGTGELFF
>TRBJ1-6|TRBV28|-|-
TGTGCCAGCAGCAAGGTCTCATCCGTCGGGACATCTTTCTATAATTCACCCCTCCACTTT
CASSKVSSVGTSFYNSPLHF
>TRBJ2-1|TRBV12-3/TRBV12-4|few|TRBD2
TGTGCCAGCAGGGAAATTAGCGGGGGGGCCGGCAATGAGCAGTTCTTC
CASREISGGAGNEQFF
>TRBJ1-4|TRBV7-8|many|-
TGTGCCAGCAGCTTATACAGGTTCACTAATGAAAAACTGTTTTTT
CASSLYRFTNEKLFF
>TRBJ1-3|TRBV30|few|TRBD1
TGTGCCTGGCTTGACAGGGTGGTTGGAAACACCATATATTTT
CAWLDRVVGNTIYF
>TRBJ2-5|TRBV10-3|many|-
TGTGCCATCAGTGAACCGGGACGGGGTACGGAGACCCAGTACTTC
CAISEPGRGTETQYF
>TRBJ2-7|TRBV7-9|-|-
TGTGCCAGCAGCTTACCCAAAAGGAGCTCCTACGAGCAGTACTTC
CASSLPKRSSYEQYF
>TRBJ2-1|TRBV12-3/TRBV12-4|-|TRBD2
TGTGCCAGCAGTTTAGCGGGACTAGCCAATTACAATGAGCAGTTCTTC
CASSLAGLANYNEQFF
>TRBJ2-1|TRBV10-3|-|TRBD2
TGTGCCATCAGTCCGGGACTAGCGGTTATCAATGAGCAGTTCTTC
CAISPGLAVINEQFF
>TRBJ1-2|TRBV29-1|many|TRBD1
TGCAGCGTTGGGGACAGGGCCAACTATGGCTACACCTTC
CSVGDRANYGYTF
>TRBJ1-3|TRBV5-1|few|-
TGCGCCAGCAGCCGAAAGTCGGGGGCGAGCGCTGGAAACACCATATATTTT
CASSRKSGASAGNTIYF
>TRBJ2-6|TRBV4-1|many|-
TGCGCCAGCAGCCAAGAACAGGGATTTGGGGCCAACGTCCTGACTTTC
CASSQEQGFGANVLTF
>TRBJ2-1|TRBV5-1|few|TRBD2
TGCGCCAGCAGCGACCTAGCGGGGGGGTTCAATGAGCAGTTCTTC
CASSDLAGGFNEQFF
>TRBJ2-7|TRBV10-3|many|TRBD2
TGTGCCATCAGTGAGAGGACTAGCGGTACCTACGAGCAGTACTTC
CAISERTSGTYEQYF
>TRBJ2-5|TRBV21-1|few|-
TGTGCCAGCAGCGCTGGGTACTTC
CASSAGYF
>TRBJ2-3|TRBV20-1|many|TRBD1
TGCAGTGCTAGTGGGGACAGGGCGGAAGATACGCAGTATTTT
CSASGDRAEDTQYF
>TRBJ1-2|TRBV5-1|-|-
TGCGCCAGCACCCAGGGGCTTGCGCTTGGCGGCTACACCTTC
CASTQGLALGGYTF
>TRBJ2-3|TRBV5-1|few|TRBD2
TGCGCCAGCAGCACACCCAGCGGGGGGGCCAGAGATACGCAGTATTTT
CASSTPSGGARDTQYF
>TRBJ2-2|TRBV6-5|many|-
TGTGCCAGCAGTTACGACCCCGGGGAGCTGTTTTTT
CASSYDPGELFF
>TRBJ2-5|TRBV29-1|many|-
TGCAGCGTTGTGGCAGGAGTGGTGTCCCAGTACTTC
CSVVAGVVSQYF
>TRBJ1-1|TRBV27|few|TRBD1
TGTGCCAGCAGCCCGGACAGGGTTGTGAACACTGAAGCTTTCTTT
CASSPDRVVNTEAFF